This T cell receptor (beta chain) came from a study of blood T cell repertoires in COVID-19. Looking at the study overall: Both acute and convalescent COVID-19 samples were obtained from the United States, Italy and Spain. T cells, B-cell-depleted T cells, or PBMCs supplied cDNA or gDNA.

Original data processing: From reference gene primer amplification, estimates of nucleated cell counts were derived. This table comes from immunoSEQ multiplex PCR, and its TCRdb copy is limited to in-frame clones, with some not included. V and J calls and clone size are those listed in that table; D and trimming were worked out from the DNA. The data hold more than 140,000 clones, with approximately 82% observed a single time. The V end lost 5 bases, the J end lost 2 bases, and 12 bases lay between the germline ends. Per the germline V gene, CDR1 is SGHNT and CDR2 is YYREEE (reference sequence). The CDR3 contains 14 residues. This clone was found once.

Sample: peripheral blood. The V gene is TRBV5-4, the J gene TRBJ2-3, with a weak D call TRBD2 (6 bases). This clonotype was obtained from a human donor in a cohort sampled during active COVID-19. The CDR3 sequence is CASSRDSNTDTQYF. DNA of the CDR3: TGTGCCAGCAGTCGGGACTCTAACACAGATACGCAGTATTTT.